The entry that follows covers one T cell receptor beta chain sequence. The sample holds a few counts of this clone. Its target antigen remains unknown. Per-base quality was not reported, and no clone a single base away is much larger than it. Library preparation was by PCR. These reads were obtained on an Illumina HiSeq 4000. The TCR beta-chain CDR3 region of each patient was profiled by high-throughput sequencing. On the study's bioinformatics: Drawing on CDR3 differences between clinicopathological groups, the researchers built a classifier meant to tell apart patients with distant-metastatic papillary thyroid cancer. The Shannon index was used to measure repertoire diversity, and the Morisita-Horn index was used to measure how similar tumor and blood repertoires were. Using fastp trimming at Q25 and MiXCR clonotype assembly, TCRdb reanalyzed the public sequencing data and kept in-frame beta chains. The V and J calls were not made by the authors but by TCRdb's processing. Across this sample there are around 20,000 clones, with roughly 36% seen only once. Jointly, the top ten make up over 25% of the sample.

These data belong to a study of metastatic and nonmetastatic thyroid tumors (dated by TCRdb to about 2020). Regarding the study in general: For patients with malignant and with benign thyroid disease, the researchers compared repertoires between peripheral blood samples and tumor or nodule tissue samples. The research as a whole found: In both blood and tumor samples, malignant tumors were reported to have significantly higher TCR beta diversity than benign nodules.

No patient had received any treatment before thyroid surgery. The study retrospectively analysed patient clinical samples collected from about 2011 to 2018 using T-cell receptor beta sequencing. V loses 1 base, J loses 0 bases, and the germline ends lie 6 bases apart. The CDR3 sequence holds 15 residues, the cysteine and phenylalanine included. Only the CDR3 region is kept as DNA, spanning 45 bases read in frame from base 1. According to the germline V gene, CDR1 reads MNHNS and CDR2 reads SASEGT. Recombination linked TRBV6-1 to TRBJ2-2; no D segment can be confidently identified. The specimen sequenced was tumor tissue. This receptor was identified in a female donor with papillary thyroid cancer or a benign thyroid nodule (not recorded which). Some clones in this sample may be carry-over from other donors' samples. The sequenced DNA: TGTGCCAGCAGTGAAGGGTTGACGAACACCGGGGAGCTGTTTTTT. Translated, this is CASSEGLTNTGELFF.